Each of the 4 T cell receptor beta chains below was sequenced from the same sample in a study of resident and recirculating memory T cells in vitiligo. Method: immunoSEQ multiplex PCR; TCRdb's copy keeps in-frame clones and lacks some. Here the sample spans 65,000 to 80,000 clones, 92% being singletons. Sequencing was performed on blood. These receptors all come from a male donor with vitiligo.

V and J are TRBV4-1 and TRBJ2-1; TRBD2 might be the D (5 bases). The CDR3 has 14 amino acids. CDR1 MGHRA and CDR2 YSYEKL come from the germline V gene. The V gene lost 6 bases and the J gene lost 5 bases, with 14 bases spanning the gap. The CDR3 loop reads CASRPGGGNNEQFF. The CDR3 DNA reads TGCGCCAGCAGACCCGGAGGTGGAAACAATGAGCAGTTCTTC.

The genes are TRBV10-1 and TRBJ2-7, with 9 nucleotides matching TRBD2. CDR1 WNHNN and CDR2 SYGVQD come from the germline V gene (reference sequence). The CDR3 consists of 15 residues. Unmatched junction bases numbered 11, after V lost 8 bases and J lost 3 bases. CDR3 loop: CASGKIAGEVYEQYF. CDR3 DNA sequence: TGCGCCAGCGGGAAAATAGCGGGAGAGGTCTACGAGCAGTACTTC.

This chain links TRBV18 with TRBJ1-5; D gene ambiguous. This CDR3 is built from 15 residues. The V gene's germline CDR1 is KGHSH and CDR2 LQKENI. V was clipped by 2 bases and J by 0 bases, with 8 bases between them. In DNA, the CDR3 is TGTGCCAGCTCACCAAGCAGGTTTAGCAATCAGCCCCAGCATTTT. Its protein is CASSPSRFSNQPQHF.

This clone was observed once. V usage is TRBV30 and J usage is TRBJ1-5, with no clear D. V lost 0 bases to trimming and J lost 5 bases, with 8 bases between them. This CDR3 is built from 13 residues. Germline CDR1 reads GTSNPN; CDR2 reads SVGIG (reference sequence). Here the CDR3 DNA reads TGTGCCTGGAGTGTTTCTCAGGATCAGCCCCAGCATTTT. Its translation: CAWSVSQDQPQHF.